Shown below are 5 T cell receptor beta chains from a single sample sequenced in a study of regulatory T cells. The PCR used 52 TRBV and 13 TRBJ primers. Data came from immunoSEQ multiplex PCR; TCRdb stores just in-frame clones and leaves some out. The table records about 3,300 clones, around 94% of them present only once. No antigen has been assigned to these receptors. General study points: Compared with autologous conventional CD4+ cells and control regulatory cells, CD3G-deficient regulatory T cells showed reduced diversity.

The sequenced material came from CD4+ Tregs sorted from blood. The receptors were sampled from a person aged 18 to 30 with CD3G deficiency.

The rearrangement joins TRBV5-1 to TRBJ2-5; no clear D gene. Trimming took off 3 bases at V and 1 base at J, with 10 bases between the two ends. Germline CDR1 reads SGHRS; CDR2 reads YFSETQ. This CDR3 is 14 amino acids long. The CDR3 spells CASSSGFSQETQYF. As DNA, the CDR3 is TGCGCCAGCAGCTCCGGCTTCAGCCAAGAGACCCAGTACTTC.

The chain recombines TRBV5-4 with TRBJ2-2, with D perhaps matching TRBD1 (5 bases). This CDR3 is 17 amino acids long. Trimming cost V 0 bases and J 1 base, with 13 bases left between them. The V gene's germline CDR1 is SGHNT and CDR2 YYREEE (reference sequence). This CDR3 is CASSLAQQAKNTGELFF. CDR3 nucleotide sequence: TGTGCCAGCAGCTTGGCCCAACAGGCAAAGAACACCGGGGAGCTGTTTTTT.

The chain carries TRBV28 and TRBJ2-5; the match to TRBD1 covers 8 bases. Germline-derived CDR1 and CDR2 are MDHEN and SYDVKM. This CDR3 contains 15 residues. Unmatched junction bases numbered 7, after V lost 3 bases and J lost 4 bases. CDR3 amino acids: CASSFGGQGGETQYF. In DNA form, the CDR3 reads TGTGCCAGCAGTTTCGGAGGACAGGGAGGAGAGACCCAGTACTTC. The whole variable domain, filled in from reference TRBV28 and TRBJ2-5, reads DVKVTQSSRYLVKRTGEKVFLECVQDMDHENMFWYRQDPGLGLRLIYFSYDVKMKEKGDIPEGYSVSREKKERFSLILESASTNQTSMYLCASSFGGQGGETQYFGPGTRLLVL.

V and J are TRBV5-6 and TRBJ2-7; 11 bases are shared with TRBD2. Germline V gives CDR1 SGHDT, CDR2 YYEEEE. CDR3 size: 17 residues. Trimming at V came to 1 base and at J to 2 bases, leaving 8 bases not matched to a gene. The CDR3 reads CASSLSSGGSRPYEQYF. CDR3 in DNA: TGTGCCAGCAGCTTGTCTAGCGGGGGGTCCCGTCCCTACGAGCAGTACTTC.

This chain joins TRBV5-6 and TRBJ1-1; no firm D call. V lost 0 bases to trimming and J lost 0 bases, with 9 bases between them. Looked up from germline, CDR1 is SGHDT and CDR2 is YYEEEE. The CDR3 length is 15 residues. The CDR3 loop reads CASSLAQIMNTEAFF. CDR3 in DNA: TGTGCCAGCAGCTTGGCACAGATAATGAACACTGAAGCTTTCTTT.